This T cell receptor (beta chain) was recorded in a study of T cell repertoires in cytomegalovirus infection. Study overall: Newly reported HLA-C-restricted and thoroughly characterized HLA-B-restricted CMV epitopes were employed. General study results and limits: In two of eight donors, the top clonotype was HLA-C-restricted CMV-specific.

Trimming cost V 6 bases and J 1 base, with 12 bases left between them. Germline CDR1 MNHEY, CDR2 SVGEGT. The CDR3 contains 14 residues. TCRdb re-analysed the reads in MiXCR, keeping a single row per CDR3 protein. The data hold about 920,000 distinct CDR3 sequences, with 30% to 40% observed a single time. The sample holds a few counts of this clonotype. Its specificity is not known. This receptor was identified in a human donor in good health (CMV status not recorded). Some clones in this sample may be carry-over from other donors' samples. Sequenced here: cultured CD8+ T cells from PBMCs, sampled from culture after CMV antigen stimulation. The chain couples TRBV6-2 or TRBV6-3 to TRBJ1-1; D remains unclear. The CDR3 loop reads CASSPDSGNTEAFF. Written as DNA, the CDR3 is TGTGCCAGCAGCCCCGACTCGGGGAACACTGAAGCTTTCTTT.